Listed here are 8 T cell receptor beta chains from one sample, sequenced in a study of T cells in Graves' hyperthyroidism and ophthalmopathy. RNA transcripts yielded amplified TCR beta CDR3 regions. With the HTBI primer set, the TCR CDR3 went through a first round of RT-PCR. Using its own MiXCR run on the multiplex PCR reads, TCRdb lists one record per CDR3 protein. The data contain a few hundred thousand distinct CDR3 sequences, 35% to 55% of them singletons. Sequencing was carried out using peripheral blood or thyroid tissue (not recorded which). The receptor source for this set is a woman under 30 with Graves' hyperthyroidism.

This clonotype has just a few counts. The gene calls are TRBV7-2 and TRBJ1-2, with TRBD1 matching over 10 bases. The V segment lost 7 bases and the J segment 7 bases; nucleotides outside the gene matches: 3. The CDR3 is 12 amino acids. Germline V gene data show CDR1 as SGHTA and CDR2 as FQGNSA. The DNA of the CDR3 is TGTGCCAGCATGGGACAGGGGATTGGCTACACCTTC. It specifies CASMGQGIGYTF. The variable domain in full, with the rest retrieved from reference TRBV7-2 and TRBJ1-2, is GAGVSQSPSNKVTEKGKDVELRCDPISGHTALYWYRQSLGQGLEFLIYFQGNSAPDKSGLPSDRFSAERTGGSVSTLTIQRTQQEDSAVYLCASMGQGIGYTFGSGTRLTVV.

This clonotype appeared a few times. The chain carries TRBV12-3 or TRBV12-4 and TRBJ1-3, with D hard to call. Trimming stripped 1 base from V and 7 bases from J, with 8 bases between. The length of the CDR3 is 13 residues. The CDR3 nucleotides are TGTGCCAGCAGTTTAGTTGGCAGCAACACCATATATTTT. Protein sequence: CASSLVGSNTIYF.

This clonotype was counted ten times or more. The J gene is TRBJ2-7, the V gene TRBV9, with D possibly being TRBD1 (5 bases). Germline CDR1 SGDLS, CDR2 YYNGEE. The CDR3 contains 13 residues. The germline V and J ends were trimmed by 0 bases and 3 bases, with 7 bases remaining between them. CDR3 nucleotide sequence: TGTGCCAGCAGCGTAGTCGACAGCTACGAGCAGTACTTC. Translating gives CASSVVDSYEQYF.

The CDR3 DNA reads as TGCAGTGCTAGGGTAACAGCGGAGCAGTACTTC. Protein: CSARVTAEQYF. This chain uses TRBV20-1 with TRBJ2-7; unclear D gene. The CDR3 sequence is 11 residues long. Germline assignment: CDR1 DFQATT and CDR2 SNEGSKA (reference sequence). V lost 3 bases, J lost 7 bases, and 10 bases lay in between.

This clonotype was detected a few times. The V call is TRBV20-1, the J call TRBJ1-2; D ambiguous. The germline CDR1 and CDR2 sequences are DFQATT and SNEGSKA (reference sequence). The CDR3 is made up of 11 amino acids. V was clipped by 7 bases and J by 2 bases, with 8 bases between them. The CDR3 reads CSGQENYGYTF. In DNA, the CDR3 is TGCAGTGGGCAGGAGAACTATGGCTACACCTTC.

This clonotype was seen ten or more times. CDR3: CASSEARNSPLHF. The CDR3 nucleotides are TGTGCCAGCAGTGAAGCGCGAAATTCACCCCTCCACTTT. The chain links TRBV2 to TRBJ1-6; unclear D gene. The CDR3 loop spans 13 amino acids. Germline V gene lookup returns CDR1 SNHLY and CDR2 FYNNEI. V was trimmed by 0 bases and J by 7 bases, leaving 4 bases between them.

This clonotype was detected ten times or more. The chain employs TRBV14 and TRBJ1-5, with no clear D. Trimming stripped 1 base from V and 7 bases from J, with 8 bases between. In germline, CDR1 is SGHDN, CDR2 FVKESK. This CDR3 is built from 13 residues. This CDR3 is CASSQGAGQPQHF. CDR3 DNA sequence: TGTGCCAGCAGCCAAGGAGCTGGCCAGCCCCAGCATTTT.

The gene calls are TRBV2 and TRBJ1-2; D call uncertain. The germline gives CDR1 SNHLY, CDR2 FYNNEI. This CDR3 comprises 11 residues. Trimming took off 6 bases at V and 4 bases at J, with 6 bases between the two ends. The CDR3 bases are TGTGCCAGCAGGTCCGGCTATGGCTACACCTTC. It translates to CASRSGYGYTF. The full variable domain, its missing parts supplied by reference TRBV2 and TRBJ1-2, is EPEVTQTPSHQVTQMGQEVILRCVPISNHLYFYWYRQILGQKVEFLVSFYNNEISEKSEIFDDQFSVERPDGSNFTLKIRSTKLEDSAMYFCASRSGYGYTFGSGTRLTVV.